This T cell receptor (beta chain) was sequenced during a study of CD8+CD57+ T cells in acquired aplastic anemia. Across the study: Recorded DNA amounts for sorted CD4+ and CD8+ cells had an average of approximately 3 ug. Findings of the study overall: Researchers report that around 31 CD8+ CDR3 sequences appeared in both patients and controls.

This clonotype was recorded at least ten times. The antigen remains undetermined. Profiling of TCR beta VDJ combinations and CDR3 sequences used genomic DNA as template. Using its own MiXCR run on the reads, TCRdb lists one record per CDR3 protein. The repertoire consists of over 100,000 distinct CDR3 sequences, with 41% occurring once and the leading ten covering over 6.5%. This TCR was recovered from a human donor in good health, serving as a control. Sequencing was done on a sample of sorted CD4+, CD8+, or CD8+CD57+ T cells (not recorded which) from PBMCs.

This CDR3 is CASSQAGQGKAEAFF. CDR3 coding DNA: TGCGCCAGCAGCCAAGCTGGACAGGGGAAAGCTGAAGCTTTCTTT. The V and J genes are TRBV4-1 and TRBJ1-1; 9 positions agree with TRBD1. Germline CDR1 and CDR2: MGHRA and YSYEKL. CDR3 length equals 15 residues. V was pared by 1 base and J by 6 bases, with 6 bases of the junction left unmatched.